What follows is one TCR beta chain and its context. One junction end does not reproduce the germline sequence, and a read error may be involved. The source of the sample is a study of cytomegalovirus exposure and HLA in healthy donors. CDR3 length equals 14 residues. The V gene's germline CDR1 is SEHNR and CDR2 FQNEAQ (reference sequence). PCR was performed using 60 Vbeta and 13 Jbeta primers. Profiling relied on immunoSEQ multiplex PCR, and the TCRdb table lists in-frame clones only, not all of them. In the table there are 120,000 or so clones, about three quarters of which are singletons. J is TRBJ2-7 and V is TRBV7-9; 11 nucleotides align to TRBD2. The source material was PBMCs. This sequence was found in a man aged 25-40 years in good health and CMV-seronegative. CDR3 residues: CASSLAGGIYEQYF. The DNA of the CDR3 is TGTGCCAGCAGCCTAGCGGGAGGTATTTACGAGCAGTACTTC.